The next 32 T cell receptor beta chains were all read from a single sample in a study of blood T cell repertoires in COVID-19. The protocol was immunoSEQ multiplex PCR, while the TCRdb copy is restricted to in-frame clones and leaves out a portion. The table lists a few hundred thousand clones, approximately 84% of them singletons. The sample comprised peripheral blood. The receptors originated from a man aged 35-49 years with acute or convalescent COVID-19.

The chain is built from TRBV18 and TRBJ2-2; TRBD1 might be the D (6 bases). Germline V gene data show CDR1 as KGHSH and CDR2 as LQKENI. The CDR3 covers 16 residues. V dropped 6 bases and J dropped 2 bases, with 16 bases sitting between them. CDR3 in amino acids: CASSWGQAPNTGELFF. CDR3 DNA: TGTGCCAGCTCCTGGGGGCAGGCGCCCAACACCGGGGAGCTGTTTTTT.

V usage is TRBV5-6 and J usage is TRBJ1-1; 7 nucleotides line up with TRBD1. V was pared by 4 bases and J by 5 bases, with 14 bases of the junction left unmatched. Germline CDR1 SGHDT, CDR2 YYEEEE. The CDR3 spans 16 residues. The CDR3 nucleotides read TGTGCCAGCAGCGGATCAACAGGGGTGGAGAGGACTGAAGCTTTCTTT. Its translation is CASSGSTGVERTEAFF. The whole variable domain, remainder taken from reference TRBV5-6 and TRBJ1-1, is DAGVTQSPTHLIKTRGQQVTLRCSPKSGHDTVSWYQQALGQGPQFIFQYYEEEERQRGNFPDRFSGHQFPNYSSELNVNALLLGDSALYLCASSGSTGVERTEAFFGQGTRLTVV.

The V gene is TRBV6-4, the J gene TRBJ1-1; TRBD1 might be the D (5 bases). Germline V gene sequence: CDR1 MRHNA, CDR2 SNTAGT. The CDR3 has 13 amino acids. V was cut by 0 bases and J by 9 bases, with 11 bases left in between. CDR3 amino acids: CASSDSGVGKAFF. The CDR3, as DNA: TGTGCCAGCAGTGACTCAGGGGTAGGGAAAGCTTTCTTT.

This clone has just one count. The gene calls are TRBV18 and TRBJ1-4; D remains unclear. Germline V CDR1 and CDR2: KGHSH, LQKENI. CDR3 size: 15 residues. V was trimmed by 5 bases and J by 0 bases, leaving 10 bases between them. The DNA for the CDR3 is TGTGCCAGCTCAGCCGACACGGCAACTAATGAAAAACTGTTTTTT. Residues: CASSADTATNEKLFF.

The J gene is TRBJ1-1, the V gene TRBV5-1; TRBD1 is a possible D gene (6 bases). The CDR3 covers 16 residues. Trimming left V 0 bases short and J 1 base short, with 13 bases between. Germline loops: CDR1 SGHRS, CDR2 YFSETQ. CDR3 coding DNA: TGCGCCAGCAGCTTGGATGGGCCGACAGGGAACACTGAAGCTTTCTTT. It codes for CASSLDGPTGNTEAFF.

The rearrangement uses TRBV28 and TRBJ2-7, with D uncertain. V gave up 2 bases and J gave up 3 bases, with 5 bases separating them. The CDR3 runs to 12 residues. Germline assignment: CDR1 MDHEN and CDR2 SYDVKM. The CDR3: CASSLGRYEQYF. The CDR3 DNA follows: TGTGCCAGCAGTTTAGGGCGCTACGAGCAGTACTTC. Using reference TRBV28 and TRBJ2-7 for the parts outside the CDR3, the full variable domain is DVKVTQSSRYLVKRTGEKVFLECVQDMDHENMFWYRQDPGLGLRLIYFSYDVKMKEKGDIPEGYSVSREKKERFSLILESASTNQTSMYLCASSLGRYEQYFGPGTRLTVT.

The rearrangement joins TRBV28 to TRBJ1-2; 7 bases map to TRBD1. This CDR3 has 12 amino acids. J lost 8 bases, V lost 7 bases, and 7 bases had no gene match. Germline V gives CDR1 MDHEN, CDR2 SYDVKM. The CDR3 reads CASNEGQIGYTF. DNA of the CDR3: TGTGCCAGCAACGAGGGACAGATCGGCTACACCTTC.

The chain links TRBV6-5 to TRBJ1-2; maybe TRBD1 (6 bases). Germline CDR1 reads MNHEY; CDR2 reads SVGAGI. This CDR3 region has 13 residues. Trimming left V 5 bases short and J 5 bases short, with 12 bases between. CDR3 coding DNA: TGTGCCAGCAGTCAGGACAGAGCGTATGGCTACACCTTC. It yields the protein CASSQDRAYGYTF.

Comment on this clone: Additional DNA sequences in this sample encode the identical CDR3. V gene TRBV19 combines with J gene TRBJ1-2, with 9 bases lining up with TRBD1. The V gene's germline CDR1 is LNHDA and CDR2 SQIVND (reference sequence). The CDR3 runs 13 residues. Trimming at V came to 6 bases and at J to 5 bases, leaving 4 bases not matched to a gene. In DNA, the CDR3 is TGTGCCAGTAGCCATGGGACAGGGTATGGCTACACCTTC. Its protein product is CASSHGTGYGYTF.

This clone was seen only a few times. V usage is TRBV28 and J usage is TRBJ1-2, with 8 bases identical to TRBD1. Trimming at V came to 6 bases and at J to 0 bases, leaving 0 bases not matched to a gene. CDR1 and CDR2 from the germline V gene are MDHEN and SYDVKM. This CDR3 region has 13 residues. The CDR3 nucleotides read TGTGCCAGCAGGGACAGGGCTAACTATGGCTACACCTTC. Residues: CASRDRANYGYTF.

In its sample, this clone was seen once. The chain is built from TRBV15 and TRBJ2-1; D is ambiguous. V lost 0 bases and J lost 8, with 17 bases in between. Germline V gene data show CDR1 as LNHNV and CDR2 as YYDKDF (reference sequence). The CDR3 covers 16 residues. CDR3 sequence reads: CATSRDLASLEYEQFF. In DNA form, the CDR3 reads TGTGCCACCAGCAGAGACCTCGCGAGCCTAGAGTATGAGCAGTTCTTC.

The chain employs TRBV6-5 and TRBJ2-5; TRBD2 aligns across 7 bases. J lost 6 bases, V lost 2 bases, and 9 bases had no gene match. CDR3 length equals 15 residues. The germline V gene has CDR1 MNHEY and CDR2 SVGAGI. The CDR3 DNA reads as TGTGCCAGCAGTTACGGCGGGGGAATACAACAGACCCAGTACTTC. This codes for CASSYGGGIQQTQYF.

This chain connects TRBV5-5 to TRBJ2-1; 15 nucleotides align to TRBD2. The trim removed 3 bases at V and 0 bases at J, leaving 7 bases unmatched. The germline CDR1 and CDR2 sequences are SGHKS and YYEKEE (reference sequence). This CDR3 is built from 19 residues. CDR3 sequence: CASSSGTSGGISSYNEQFF. DNA of the CDR3: TGTGCCAGCAGCTCTGGGACTAGCGGGGGGATCAGCTCCTACAATGAGCAGTTCTTC.

The sample holds a few counts of this clone. The chain couples TRBV7-9 to TRBJ2-7, with D uncertain. Germline V gene sequence: CDR1 SEHNR, CDR2 FQNEAQ (reference sequence). This CDR3 has 13 residues. V was clipped by 3 bases and J by 3 bases, with 9 bases between them. The CDR3 loop reads CASSFVFLYEQYF. In DNA form, the CDR3 reads TGTGCCAGCAGCTTTGTATTTCTCTACGAGCAGTACTTC.

This clone was observed a handful of times. This chain connects TRBV18 to TRBJ2-1, with no clear D. V was clipped by 4 bases and J by 5 bases, with 6 bases between them. Germline-derived CDR1 and CDR2 are KGHSH and LQKENI. This CDR3 is 12 amino acids long. CDR3: CASSLTDNEQFF. In DNA, the CDR3 is TGTGCCAGCTCACTCACAGACAATGAGCAGTTCTTC.

V and J are TRBV6-1 and TRBJ1-3, with D maybe TRBD1 (5 bases). The CDR3 consists of 14 residues. CDR1 and CDR2 (germline): MNHNS, SASEGT. V shed 2 bases and J shed 4 bases, with 9 bases lying between them. In DNA form, the CDR3 reads TGTGCCAGCAGTGAACCAGGGAAAGGAAACACCATATATTTT. Translated, it gives CASSEPGKGNTIYF.

This chain uses TRBV3-1 (or the pseudogene TRBV3-2) with TRBJ2-1; a possible D gene is TRBD2 (6 bases). Trimming took off 0 bases at V and 7 bases at J, with 13 bases between the two ends. This CDR3 has 15 amino acids. Germline V gene sequence: CDR1 LGHDT, CDR2 YNNKEL (reference sequence). The CDR3 sequence: CASSQDLMEGNEQFF. CDR3 DNA sequence: TGTGCCAGCAGCCAAGATCTTATGGAGGGGAATGAGCAGTTCTTC.

The chain carries TRBV7-9 and TRBJ1-1, with 7 bases matching TRBD1. V shed 5 bases, J shed 3 bases, and the junction held 6 bases outside the gene matches. The CDR3 covers 14 residues. Germline V gives CDR1 SEHNR, CDR2 FQNEAQ (reference sequence). The CDR3 here is CASSKTGEYTEAFF. The CDR3 DNA reads TGTGCCAGCAGCAAAACAGGGGAATACACTGAAGCTTTCTTT.

The V call is TRBV7-9, the J call TRBJ1-2; possible D gene TRBD1, 6 bases. The germline V gene has CDR1 SEHNR and CDR2 FQNEAQ (reference sequence). The CDR3 is 17 amino acids. Trimming took 5 bases from V and 0 from J, leaving 19 bases between them. CDR3 nucleotide sequence: TGTGCCAGCAGCCGACTGTGGTTGGGGGCTACTAACTATGGCTACACCTTC. Translated: CASSRLWLGATNYGYTF.

The chain joins TRBV5-4 to TRBJ1-2, with a weak D call TRBD1 (5 bases). The CDR3 has 13 amino acids. The V gene lost 0 bases and the J gene lost 7 bases, with 10 bases spanning the gap. Germline-derived CDR1 and CDR2 are SGHNT and YYREEE (reference sequence). The CDR3 spells CASSLEGMAGYTF. CDR3 in DNA: TGTGCCAGCAGCTTGGAGGGGATGGCTGGCTACACCTTC.

The CDR3 DNA reads as TGCGCCAGCAGCCCGACAGGGGTCAATTCACCCCTCCACTTT. Translation: CASSPTGVNSPLHF. The chain recombines TRBV4-3 with TRBJ1-6; 8 bases are shared with TRBD1. This CDR3 has 14 residues. Germline lookup yields CDR1 LGHNA and CDR2 YSLEER. The trim removed 4 bases at V and 7 bases at J, leaving 3 bases unmatched.

The chain couples TRBV19 to TRBJ2-6, with D possibly being TRBD1 (6 bases). CDR3 length equals 17 residues. From germline, CDR1 is LNHDA and CDR2 SQIVND (reference sequence). The ends were cut back, 7 bases at V and 0 bases at J, with 16 bases in the middle. CDR3 coding DNA: TGTGCCAGTACCGAGACAGGAAGTTTCTCTGGGGCCAACGTCCTGACTTTC. This sequence encodes CASTETGSFSGANVLTF.

This rearrangement joins TRBV6-5 to TRBJ1-2, with D hard to call. Per the germline V gene, CDR1 is MNHEY and CDR2 is SVGAGI. Trimming removed 10 bases at V and 4 bases at J, with 19 bases between. The CDR3 runs to 14 residues. CDR3 nucleotide sequence: TGTGCCACTACCTCACCTTATTTCTTCTATGGCTACACCTTC. Translated, it gives CATTSPYFFYGYTF.

A single count supports this clone. The V gene is TRBV2, the J gene TRBJ2-2; 8 bases are shared with TRBD1. CDR1 is SNHLY and CDR2 is FYNNEI in the germline V gene. V shed 6 bases and J 3 bases; nucleotides not matched to a gene: 6. The CDR3 extends over 15 amino acids. CDR3 in amino acids: CASRPDRGHTGELFF. CDR3 DNA: TGTGCCAGCAGGCCTGACAGGGGCCACACCGGGGAGCTGTTTTTT. Filled out from reference TRBV2 and TRBJ2-2, the complete variable domain reads EPEVTQTPSHQVTQMGQEVILRCVPISNHLYFYWYRQILGQKVEFLVSFYNNEISEKSEIFDDQFSVERPDGSNFTLKIRSTKLEDSAMYFCASRPDRGHTGELFFGEGSRLTVL.

The V call is TRBV25-1, the J call TRBJ2-5, with D possibly TRBD2 on 5 matching bases. V was trimmed by 1 base and J by 5 bases, leaving 11 bases between them. This CDR3 has 14 residues. Germline CDR1 MGHDK, CDR2 SYGVNS. CDR3 residues: CASSESGGRETQYF. The CDR3 nucleotides are TGTGCCAGCAGTGAATCAGGCGGGCGCGAGACCCAGTACTTC.

The chain has TRBV6-1 and TRBJ1-2; D is possibly TRBD1 (6 bases). Trimming removed 3 bases at V and 8 bases at J, with 10 bases between. This CDR3 has 12 residues. The germline V gene encodes CDR1 MNHNS and CDR2 SASEGT. Here the CDR3 reads CASSDRGWGYTF. In nucleotides, the CDR3 is TGTGCCAGCAGTGACAGGGGATGGGGCTACACCTTC.

This clone appeared a single time. The chain has TRBV2 and TRBJ1-1; the D is unclear. Germline CDR1 is SNHLY and CDR2 is FYNNEI. V was shortened by 4 bases and J by 8 bases, with 5 bases between the two germline ends. The CDR3 runs to 10 residues. CDR3 residues: CASSVLEAFF. The CDR3 bases are TGTGCCAGCAGTGTTCTAGAAGCTTTCTTT.

The chain employs TRBV5-6 and TRBJ2-7; no firm D call. The V gene's germline CDR1 is SGHDT and CDR2 YYEEEE. CDR3 length: 13 residues. V gave up 4 bases and J gave up 4 bases, with 12 bases separating them. CDR3 DNA sequence: TGTGCCAGCAGCCTTACTTATTTTTACGAGCAGTACTTC. It codes for CASSLTYFYEQYF.

The rearrangement joins TRBV5-1 to TRBJ1-2; 9 bases map to TRBD1. The germline CDR1 and CDR2 sequences are SGHRS and YFSETQ. The CDR3 covers 15 residues. Losses at the gene ends were 2 bases for V and 4 bases for J; bases not matched to a gene: 6. The CDR3 sequence: CASSFRTGVGYGYTF. The CDR3 coding sequence is TGCGCCAGCAGCTTCCGGACAGGGGTGGGCTATGGCTACACCTTC.

The chain employs TRBV5-1 and TRBJ1-3; the match to TRBD1 covers 9 bases. This CDR3 spans 16 amino acids. Unmatched junction bases numbered 5, after V lost 4 bases and J lost 0 bases. Germline CDR1 is SGHRS and CDR2 is YFSETQ. The CDR3 DNA sequence: TGCGCCAGCAGCGGAGGGACAGGGTACTCTGGAAACACCATATATTTT. Residues: CASSGGTGYSGNTIYF.

This chain joins TRBV6-5 and TRBJ1-2; D is possibly TRBD1 (5 bases). The V end lost 7 bases, the J end lost 6 bases, and 15 bases lay between the germline ends. The CDR3 totals 13 residues. From germline, CDR1 is MNHEY and CDR2 SVGAGI. CDR3 residues: CASTSRTMDGYTF. CDR3 nucleotide sequence: TGTGCCAGCACCTCCCGGACAATGGATGGCTACACCTTC.

The chain couples TRBV28 to TRBJ1-5; 12 nucleotides align to TRBD1. The CDR3 is made up of 17 amino acids. Germline lookup yields CDR1 MDHEN and CDR2 SYDVKM. V lost 5 bases, J lost 6 bases, and 11 bases stayed unmatched. The CDR3 region has the DNA TGTGCCAGCAGTACTCCCACCGGGACAGGGGGCCTTCAGCCCCAGCATTTT. This codes for CASSTPTGTGGLQPQHF.